The subject of this entry is one TCR beta chain. The sample originates from a study of cytomegalovirus exposure and HLA in healthy donors. This table comes from immunoSEQ multiplex PCR, and its TCRdb copy is limited to in-frame clones, with some not included. Here the sample spans 120,000 to 150,000 clones, 84% being singletons. The sequencing sample was made of PBMCs. The receptor was derived from a woman aged 25 to 39 in good health and CMV-seronegative.

CDR3 sequence: CASGSATSGVTDTQYF. As DNA, the CDR3 is TGTGCTAGTGGTTCGGCGACTAGCGGGGTCACAGATACGCAGTATTTT. The V gene is TRBV12-5, the J gene TRBJ2-3; TRBD2 agrees at 11 bases. The germline V gene encodes CDR1 LGHNT and CDR2 FRNRAP. The ends lost 4 bases at V and 2 bases at J; junction bases unmatched: 5. This CDR3 contains 16 residues.